This T cell receptor (beta chain) derives from a study of cytomegalovirus exposure and HLA in healthy donors. Each donor's status was that of a healthy bone marrow donor. Trimming pared 8 bases from V and 2 bases from J, leaving 9 bases between. The CDR3 covers 12 residues. From germline, CDR1 is LNHDA and CDR2 SQIVND (reference sequence). On this clone: Its target is unknown.

The PCR was carried out with 60 Vbeta primers and 13 Jbeta primers. Here immunoSEQ multiplex PCR was the method, and the copy in TCRdb shows in-frame clones only, minus some. The data contain 120,000 or so clones, 80% of them seen just once; the ten biggest clones take up 8.9%. Study-level findings and limits: Available immune exposure information was restricted to CMV serostatus only. TCR beta V- and J-gene trimming was later associated with a missense DCLRE1C variant.

This receptor was obtained from a man aged 30 to 45 in good health and CMV-seropositive. The sequenced material came from PBMCs. The V gene is TRBV19, the J gene TRBJ1-2; possibly TRBD1 for D (5 bases). In DNA form, the CDR3 reads TGTGCCAGTGGGGCGGGAAACTATGGCTACACCTTC. Protein sequence: CASGAGNYGYTF.